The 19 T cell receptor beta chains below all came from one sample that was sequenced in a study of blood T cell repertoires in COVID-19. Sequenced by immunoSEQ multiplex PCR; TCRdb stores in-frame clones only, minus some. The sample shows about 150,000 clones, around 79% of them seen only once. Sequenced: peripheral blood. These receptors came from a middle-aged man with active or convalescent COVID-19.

CDR3: CASRRPGQGAMPGELFF. The CDR3 DNA is TGTGCCAGCAGGCGCCCGGGACAGGGGGCAATGCCCGGGGAGCTGTTTTTT. V is TRBV7-2 and J is TRBJ2-2, with 12 nucleotides matching TRBD1. The CDR3 totals 17 residues. CDR1 SGHTA and CDR2 FQGNSA come from the germline V gene. With V trimmed by 6 bases and J by 6 bases, 11 bases remained unmatched.

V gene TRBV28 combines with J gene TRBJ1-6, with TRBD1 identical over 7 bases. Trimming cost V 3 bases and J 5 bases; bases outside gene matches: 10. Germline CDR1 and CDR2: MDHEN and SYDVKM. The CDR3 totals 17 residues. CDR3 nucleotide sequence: TGTGCCAGCAGTTTCCCGACAGGGATAAACCATAATTCACCCCTCCACTTT. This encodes CASSFPTGINHNSPLHF.

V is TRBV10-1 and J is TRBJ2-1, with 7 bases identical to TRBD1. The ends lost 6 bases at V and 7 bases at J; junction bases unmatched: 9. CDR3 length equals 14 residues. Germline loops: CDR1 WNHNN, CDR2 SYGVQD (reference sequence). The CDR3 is CASSLGTRGNEQFF. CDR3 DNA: TGCGCCAGCAGCCTAGGAACCAGGGGGAATGAGCAGTTCTTC.

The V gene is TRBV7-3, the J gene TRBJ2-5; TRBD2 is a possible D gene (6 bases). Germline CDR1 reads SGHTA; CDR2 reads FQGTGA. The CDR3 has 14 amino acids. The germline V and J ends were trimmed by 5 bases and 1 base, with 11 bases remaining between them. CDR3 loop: CASSRAGPQETQYF. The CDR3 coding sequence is TGTGCCAGCAGCCGAGCGGGCCCCCAAGAGACCCAGTACTTC.

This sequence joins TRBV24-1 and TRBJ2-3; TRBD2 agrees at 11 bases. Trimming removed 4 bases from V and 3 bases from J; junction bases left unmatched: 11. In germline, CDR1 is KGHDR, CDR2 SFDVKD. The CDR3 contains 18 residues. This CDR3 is CATSDPGTSGGGTDTQYF. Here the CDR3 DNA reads TGTGCCACCAGTGACCCGGGGACTAGCGGAGGAGGAACAGATACGCAGTATTTT.

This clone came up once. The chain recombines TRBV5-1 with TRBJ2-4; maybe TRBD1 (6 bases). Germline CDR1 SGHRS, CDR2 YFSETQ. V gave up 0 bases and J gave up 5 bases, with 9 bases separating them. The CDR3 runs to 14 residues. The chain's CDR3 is CASSLEGTQNIQYF. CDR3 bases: TGCGCCAGCAGCTTGGAAGGGACACAAAACATTCAGTACTTC.

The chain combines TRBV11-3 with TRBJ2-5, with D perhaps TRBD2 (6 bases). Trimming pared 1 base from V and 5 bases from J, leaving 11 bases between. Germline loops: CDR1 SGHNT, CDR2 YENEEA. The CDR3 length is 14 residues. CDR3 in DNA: TGTGCCAGCAGCTTAGGCAGAAGCGGGGAGACCCAGTACTTC. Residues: CASSLGRSGETQYF.

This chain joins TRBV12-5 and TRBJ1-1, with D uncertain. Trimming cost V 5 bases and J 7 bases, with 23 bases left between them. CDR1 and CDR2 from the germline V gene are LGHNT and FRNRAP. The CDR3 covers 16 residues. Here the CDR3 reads CASGDPDGGTMDEAFF. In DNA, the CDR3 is TGTGCTAGTGGTGACCCCGACGGAGGAACGATGGATGAAGCTTTCTTT.

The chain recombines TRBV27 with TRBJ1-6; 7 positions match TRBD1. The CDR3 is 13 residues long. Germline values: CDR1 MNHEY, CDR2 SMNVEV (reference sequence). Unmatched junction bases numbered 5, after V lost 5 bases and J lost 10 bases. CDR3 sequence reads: CASSMTGRSPLHF. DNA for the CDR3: TGTGCCAGCAGTATGACAGGGCGGTCACCCCTCCACTTT.

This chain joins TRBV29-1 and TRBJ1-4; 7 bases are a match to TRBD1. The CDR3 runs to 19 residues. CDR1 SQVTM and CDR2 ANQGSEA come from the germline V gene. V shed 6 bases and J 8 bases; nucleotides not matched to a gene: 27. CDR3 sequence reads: CSVNATVKSRDSGREKLFF. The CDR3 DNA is TGCAGCGTCAATGCAACTGTAAAGTCTAGGGACAGCGGAAGGGAAAAACTGTTTTTT.

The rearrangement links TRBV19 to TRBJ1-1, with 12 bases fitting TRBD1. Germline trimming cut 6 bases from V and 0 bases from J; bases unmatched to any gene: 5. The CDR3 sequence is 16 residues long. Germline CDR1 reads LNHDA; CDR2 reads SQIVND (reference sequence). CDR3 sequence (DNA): TGTGCCAGTAGAGAGGGACAGGGGGCGATGAACACTGAAGCTTTCTTT. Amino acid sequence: CASREGQGAMNTEAFF. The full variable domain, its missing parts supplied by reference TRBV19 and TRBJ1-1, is DGGITQSPKYLFRKEGQNVTLSCEQNLNHDAMYWYRQDPGQGLRLIYYSQIVNDFQKGDIAEGYSVSREKKESFPLTVTSAQKNPTAFYLCASREGQGAMNTEAFFGQGTRLTVV.

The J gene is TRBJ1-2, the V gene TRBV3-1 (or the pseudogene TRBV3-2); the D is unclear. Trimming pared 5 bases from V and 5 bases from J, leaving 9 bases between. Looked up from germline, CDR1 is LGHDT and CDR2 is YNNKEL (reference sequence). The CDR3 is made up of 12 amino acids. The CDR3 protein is CASSAGDYGYTF. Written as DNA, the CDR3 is TGTGCCAGCAGCGCCGGGGATTATGGCTACACCTTC.

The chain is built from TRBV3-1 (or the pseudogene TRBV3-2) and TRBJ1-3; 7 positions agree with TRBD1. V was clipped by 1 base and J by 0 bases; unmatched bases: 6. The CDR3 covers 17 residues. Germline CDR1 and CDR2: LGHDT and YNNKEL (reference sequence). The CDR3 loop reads CASSQARDSISGNTIYF. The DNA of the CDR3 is TGTGCCAGCAGCCAAGCCAGGGACAGTATCTCTGGAAACACCATATATTTT.

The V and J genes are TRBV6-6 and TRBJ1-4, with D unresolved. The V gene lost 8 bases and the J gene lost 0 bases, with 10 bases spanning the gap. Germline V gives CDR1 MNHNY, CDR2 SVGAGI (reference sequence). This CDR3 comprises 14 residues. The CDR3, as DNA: TGTGCCAGCGGGCAGACCGCAACTAATGAAAAACTGTTTTTT. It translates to CASGQTATNEKLFF.

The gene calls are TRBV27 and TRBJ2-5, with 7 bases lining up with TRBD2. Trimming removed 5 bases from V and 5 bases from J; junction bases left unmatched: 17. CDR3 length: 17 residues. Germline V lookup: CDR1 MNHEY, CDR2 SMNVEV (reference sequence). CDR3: CASSLRTAVGRGETQYF. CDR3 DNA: TGTGCCAGCAGTCTCAGGACGGCCGTAGGGCGGGGGGAGACCCAGTACTTC.

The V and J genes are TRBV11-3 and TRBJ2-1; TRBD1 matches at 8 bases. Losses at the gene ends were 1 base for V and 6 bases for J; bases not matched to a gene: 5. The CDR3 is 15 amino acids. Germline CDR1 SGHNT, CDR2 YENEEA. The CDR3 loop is CASSLGGQGFNEQFF. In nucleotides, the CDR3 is TGTGCCAGCAGCTTAGGAGGACAGGGCTTCAATGAGCAGTTCTTC.

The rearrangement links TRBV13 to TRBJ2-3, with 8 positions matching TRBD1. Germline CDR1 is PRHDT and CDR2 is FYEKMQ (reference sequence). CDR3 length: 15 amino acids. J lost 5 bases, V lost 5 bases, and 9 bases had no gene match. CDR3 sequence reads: CASSLDRGVGDTQYF. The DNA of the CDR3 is TGTGCCAGCAGCCTAGACAGGGGAGTGGGAGATACGCAGTATTTT.

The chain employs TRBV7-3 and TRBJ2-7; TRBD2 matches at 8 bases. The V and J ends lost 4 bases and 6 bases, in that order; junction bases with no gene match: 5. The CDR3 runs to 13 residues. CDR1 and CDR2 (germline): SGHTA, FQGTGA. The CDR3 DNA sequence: TGTGCCAGCAGCTCCCGGACTAGCATCGAGCAGTACTTC. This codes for CASSSRTSIEQYF. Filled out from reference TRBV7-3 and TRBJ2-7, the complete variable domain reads GAGVSQTPSNKVTEKGKYVELRCDPISGHTALYWYRQSLGQGPEFLIYFQGTGAADDSGLPNDRFFAVRPEGSVSTLKIQRTERGDSAVYLCASSSRTSIEQYFGPGTRLTVT.

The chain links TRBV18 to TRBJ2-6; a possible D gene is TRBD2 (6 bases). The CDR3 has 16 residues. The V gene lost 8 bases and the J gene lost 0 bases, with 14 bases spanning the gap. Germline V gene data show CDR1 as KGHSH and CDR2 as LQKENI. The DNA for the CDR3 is TGTGCCAGCACTCCGGGACTTTCCTCTGGGGCCAACGTCCTGACTTTC. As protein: CASTPGLSSGANVLTF.